This TCR beta chain was recovered during a study of blood T cell repertoires in COVID-19. About the study: T cells, B-cell-depleted T cells, or PBMCs supplied cDNA or gDNA.

V lost 2 bases to trimming and J lost 7 bases, with 10 bases between them. This CDR3 has 12 amino acids. Germline loops: CDR1 SGHRS, CDR2 YFSETQ. Per the original methods: Nucleated cell counts were estimated from reference gene primer amplification. Sequencing used immunoSEQ multiplex PCR; TCRdb keeps in-frame clones, though not all of them. V and J calls and clone size are given by that table; D and trimming were obtained from the DNA. The table lists 100,000 to 150,000 clones, approximately 85% of them singletons. This clone was counted once. The sample comprised peripheral blood. This chain uses TRBV5-1 with TRBJ2-7, with a weak D call TRBD1 (6 bases). The clonotype comes from an elderly man with active or convalescent COVID-19. CDR3 sequence reads: CASSLQGREQYF. In nucleotides, the CDR3 is TGCGCCAGCAGCTTACAGGGCAGGGAGCAGTACTTC.